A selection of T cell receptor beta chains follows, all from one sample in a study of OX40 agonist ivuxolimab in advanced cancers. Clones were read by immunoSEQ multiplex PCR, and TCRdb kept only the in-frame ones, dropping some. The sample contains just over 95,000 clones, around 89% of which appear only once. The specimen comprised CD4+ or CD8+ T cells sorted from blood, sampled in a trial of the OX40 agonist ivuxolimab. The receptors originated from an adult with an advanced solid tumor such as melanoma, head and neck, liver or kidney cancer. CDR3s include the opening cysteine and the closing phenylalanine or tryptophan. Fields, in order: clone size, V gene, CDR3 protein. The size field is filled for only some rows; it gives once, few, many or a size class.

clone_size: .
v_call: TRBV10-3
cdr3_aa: CASSGGISEQYF

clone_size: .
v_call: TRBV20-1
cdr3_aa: CSAGGDPVYF

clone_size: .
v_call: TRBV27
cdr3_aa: CASSLLTGAGELFF

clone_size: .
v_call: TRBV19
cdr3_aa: CASSIIGGNGELFF

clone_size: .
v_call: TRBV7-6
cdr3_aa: CASSNQRAETQYF

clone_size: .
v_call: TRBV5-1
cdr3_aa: CASSLTSGDNQPQHF

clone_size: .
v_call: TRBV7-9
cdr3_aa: CASSEGQVSYEQYF

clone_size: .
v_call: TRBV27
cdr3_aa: CASSHDRGEYGYTF

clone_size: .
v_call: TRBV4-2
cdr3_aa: CASSPGFRETQYF

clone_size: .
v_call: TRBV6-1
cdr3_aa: CASGKTSAPTDTQYF

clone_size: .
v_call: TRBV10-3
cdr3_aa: CAISPSSTDTQYF

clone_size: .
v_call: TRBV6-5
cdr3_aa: CASSYSQGWDEKLFF

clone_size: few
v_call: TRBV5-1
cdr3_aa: CASRTSGGPDTQYF

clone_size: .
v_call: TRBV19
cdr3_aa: CASSILRASGSYNEQFF

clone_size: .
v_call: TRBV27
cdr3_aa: CASSLGNRGGYEQYF

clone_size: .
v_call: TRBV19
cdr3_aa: CASSQRPLQETQYF

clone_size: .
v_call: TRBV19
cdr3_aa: CASSTRIRSNQPQHF

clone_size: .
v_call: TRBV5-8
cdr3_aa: CASSSWAYSPLHF

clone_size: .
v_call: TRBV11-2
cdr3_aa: CASSSTGRNYGYTF

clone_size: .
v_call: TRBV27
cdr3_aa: CASRTGYQPQHF

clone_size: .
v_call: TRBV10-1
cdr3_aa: CASLTRAPYTYEQYF

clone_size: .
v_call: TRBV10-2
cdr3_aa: CASSPNTLNTEAFF

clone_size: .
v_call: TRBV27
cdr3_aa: CASSLRSGFLNEQYF

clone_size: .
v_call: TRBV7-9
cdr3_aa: CASSSGTGGVKETQYF

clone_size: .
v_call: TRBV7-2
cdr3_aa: CASSFQGGGKNIQYF

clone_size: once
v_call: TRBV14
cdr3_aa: CASSQERLGEQYF

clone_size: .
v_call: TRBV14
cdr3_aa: CASSQTTGWGETQYF

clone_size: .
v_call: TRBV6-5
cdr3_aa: CASSYSRGYEQYF

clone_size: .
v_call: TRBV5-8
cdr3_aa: CASSSRGSGYGYTF

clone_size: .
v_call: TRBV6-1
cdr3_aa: CASSEPAEQFF

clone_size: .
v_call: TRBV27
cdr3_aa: CASSFAIAGGPGYEQFF

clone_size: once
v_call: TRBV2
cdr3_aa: CASSAWGAGHNEQFF

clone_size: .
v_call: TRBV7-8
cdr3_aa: CASSLGLASGRPWTDTQYF

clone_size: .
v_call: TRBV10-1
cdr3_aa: CASSPGTGIYNEQFF

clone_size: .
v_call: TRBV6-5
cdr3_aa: CASSTDRGGGQPQHF

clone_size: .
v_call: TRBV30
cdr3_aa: CAWSGAFGSYNEQFF

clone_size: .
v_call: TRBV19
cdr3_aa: CASSTGDPEAFF

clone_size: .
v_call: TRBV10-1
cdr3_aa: CASSDRTSGYNEQFF

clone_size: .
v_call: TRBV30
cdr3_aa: CAWTSGGLRETQYF

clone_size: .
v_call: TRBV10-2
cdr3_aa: CASSDFDGGEQFF

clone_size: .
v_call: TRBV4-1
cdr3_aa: CASSQDGAQTFSGANVLTF

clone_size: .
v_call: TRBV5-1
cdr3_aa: CASSKDRGRAFF

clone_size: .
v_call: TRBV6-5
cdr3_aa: CASSYGWGQPQHF

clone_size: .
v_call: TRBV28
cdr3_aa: CASSLGVRFPQGYEQYF

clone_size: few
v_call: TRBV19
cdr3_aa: CASAPGNTIYF

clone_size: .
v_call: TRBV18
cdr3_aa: CASSVGGNTEAFF